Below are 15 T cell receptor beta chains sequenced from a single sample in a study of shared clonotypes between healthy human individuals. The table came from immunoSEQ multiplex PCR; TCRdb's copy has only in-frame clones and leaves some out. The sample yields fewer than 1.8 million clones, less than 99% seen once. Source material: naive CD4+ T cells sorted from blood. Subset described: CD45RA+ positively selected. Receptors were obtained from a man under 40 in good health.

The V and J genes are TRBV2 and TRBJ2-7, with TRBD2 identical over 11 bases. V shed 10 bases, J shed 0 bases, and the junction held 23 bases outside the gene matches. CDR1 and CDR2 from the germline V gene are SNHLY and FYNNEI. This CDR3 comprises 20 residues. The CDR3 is CATNLNRFVDSGRGSYEQYF. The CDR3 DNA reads TGTGCCACTAACCTGAATCGTTTTGTCGATAGCGGGAGGGGCTCCTACGAGCAGTACTTC.

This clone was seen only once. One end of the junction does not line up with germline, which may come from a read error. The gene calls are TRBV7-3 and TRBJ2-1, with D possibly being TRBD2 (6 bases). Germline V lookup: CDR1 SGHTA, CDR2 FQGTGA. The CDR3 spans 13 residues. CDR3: CASSLGLGNGQFF. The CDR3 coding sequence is TGTGCCAGCAGCTTGGGACTGGGGAATGGGCAGTTCTTC.

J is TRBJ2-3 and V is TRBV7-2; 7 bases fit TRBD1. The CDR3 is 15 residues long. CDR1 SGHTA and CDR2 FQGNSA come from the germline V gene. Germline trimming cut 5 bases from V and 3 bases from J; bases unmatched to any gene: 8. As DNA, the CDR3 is TGTGCCAGCAGCAAGAGTCCGGACAGGACAGATACGCAGTATTTT. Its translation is CASSKSPDRTDTQYF.

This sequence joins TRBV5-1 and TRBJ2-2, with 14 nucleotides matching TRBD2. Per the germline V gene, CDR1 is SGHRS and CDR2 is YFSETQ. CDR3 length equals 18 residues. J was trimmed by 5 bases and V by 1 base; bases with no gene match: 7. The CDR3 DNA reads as TGCGCCAGCAGCTTGTCCGGACTAGCGGGAGGAGCAACCGGGGAGCTGTTTTTT. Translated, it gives CASSLSGLAGGATGELFF.

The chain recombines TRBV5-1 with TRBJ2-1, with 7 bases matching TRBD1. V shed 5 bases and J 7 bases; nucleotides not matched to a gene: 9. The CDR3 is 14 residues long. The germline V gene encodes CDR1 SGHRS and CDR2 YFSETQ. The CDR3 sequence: CASRFSGTENEQFF. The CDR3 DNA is TGCGCCAGCAGATTCTCCGGGACAGAGAATGAGCAGTTCTTC.

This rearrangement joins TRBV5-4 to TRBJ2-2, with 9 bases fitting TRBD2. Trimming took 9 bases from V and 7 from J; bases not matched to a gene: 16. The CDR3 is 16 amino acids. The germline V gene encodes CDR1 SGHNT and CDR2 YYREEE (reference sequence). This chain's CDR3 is CATQRVAGDGSGELFF. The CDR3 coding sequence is TGTGCCACTCAGAGGGTAGCGGGAGATGGGAGCGGGGAGCTGTTTTTT.

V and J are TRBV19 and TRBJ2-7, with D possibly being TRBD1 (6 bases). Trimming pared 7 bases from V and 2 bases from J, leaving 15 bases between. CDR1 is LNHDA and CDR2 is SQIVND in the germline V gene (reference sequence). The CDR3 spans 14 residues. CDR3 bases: TGTGCCAGTAAGGGGGATCCTAACCCCTACGAGCAGTACTTC. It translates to CASKGDPNPYEQYF.

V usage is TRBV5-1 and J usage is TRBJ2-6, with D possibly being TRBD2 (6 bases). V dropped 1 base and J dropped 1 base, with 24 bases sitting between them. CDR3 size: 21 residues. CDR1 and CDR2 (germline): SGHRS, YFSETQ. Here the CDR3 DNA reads TGCGCCAGCAGCTTGATTACTGGTGAGGGAGCCGCGGGGTCTGGGGCCAACGTCCTGACTTTC. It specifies CASSLITGEGAAGSGANVLTF.

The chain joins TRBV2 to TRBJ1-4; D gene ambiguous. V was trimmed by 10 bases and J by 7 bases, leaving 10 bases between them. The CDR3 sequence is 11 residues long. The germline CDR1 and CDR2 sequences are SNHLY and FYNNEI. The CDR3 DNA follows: TGTGCCACCCAAGTGGTTGAAAAACTGTTTTTT. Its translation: CATQVVEKLFF.

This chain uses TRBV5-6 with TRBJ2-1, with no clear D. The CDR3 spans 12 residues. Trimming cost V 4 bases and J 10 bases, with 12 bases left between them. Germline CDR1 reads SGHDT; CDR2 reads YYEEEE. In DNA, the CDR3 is TGTGCCAGCAGCCTACAAAGTAGAGAGCAGTTCTTC. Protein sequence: CASSLQSREQFF.

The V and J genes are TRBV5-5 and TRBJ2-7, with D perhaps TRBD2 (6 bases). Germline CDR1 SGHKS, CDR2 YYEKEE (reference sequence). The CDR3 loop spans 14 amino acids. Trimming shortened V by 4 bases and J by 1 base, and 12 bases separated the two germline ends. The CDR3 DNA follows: TGTGCCAGCAGCCCCCGGGGGAGTTCCTACGAGCAGTACTTC. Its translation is CASSPRGSSYEQYF.

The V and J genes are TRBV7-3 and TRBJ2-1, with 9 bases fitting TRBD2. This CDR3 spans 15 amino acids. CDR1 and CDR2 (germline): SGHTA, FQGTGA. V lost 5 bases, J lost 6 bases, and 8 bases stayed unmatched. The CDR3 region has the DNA TGTGCCAGCAGCCCTATAGCGGGAGCGGCCAATGAGCAGTTCTTC. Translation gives CASSPIAGAANEQFF.

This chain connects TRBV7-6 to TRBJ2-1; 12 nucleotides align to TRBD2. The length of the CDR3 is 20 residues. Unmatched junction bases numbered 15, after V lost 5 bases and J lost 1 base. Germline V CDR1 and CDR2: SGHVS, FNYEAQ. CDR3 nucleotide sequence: TGTGCCAGCAGCCAGGGACTAGCGGGCATTGACAGCAATTCCTACAATGAGCAGTTCTTC. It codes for CASSQGLAGIDSNSYNEQFF.

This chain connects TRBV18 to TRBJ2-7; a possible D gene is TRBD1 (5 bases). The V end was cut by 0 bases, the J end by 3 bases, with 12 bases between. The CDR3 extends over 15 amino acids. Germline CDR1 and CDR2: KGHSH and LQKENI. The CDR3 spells CASSPPPGQGYEQYF. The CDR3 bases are TGTGCCAGCTCACCACCCCCAGGGCAAGGCTACGAGCAGTACTTC.

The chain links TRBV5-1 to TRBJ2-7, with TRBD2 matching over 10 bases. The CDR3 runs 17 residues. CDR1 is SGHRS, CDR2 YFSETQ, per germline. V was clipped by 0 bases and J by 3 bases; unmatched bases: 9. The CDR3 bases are TGCGCCAGCAGCTTGGTCTCGTCTAGCGGGAGATTCTACGAGCAGTACTTC. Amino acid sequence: CASSLVSSSGRFYEQYF.